This T cell receptor (beta chain) appears in the sequencing data of a study of T cells in women clearing cervical HPV infection. Study results and caveats: Combining TCR richness with V gene abundances gave roughly 0.8 AUC. T-cell numbers per sample were unknown and may explain richness differences. CIN3+ cases had significantly higher TCR repertoire richness than controls, but evenness did not differ.

Generated by immunoSEQ multiplex PCR, the TCRdb table keeps only in-frame clones and is missing some. In all, the sample yields 20,000 to 25,000 clones. CDR1 is DFQATT and CDR2 is SNEGSKA in the germline V gene (reference sequence). The CDR3 sequence is 16 residues long. V gave up 6 bases and J gave up 3 bases, with 22 bases separating them. All donors had a single incident cervical HPV16 infection, not prevalent. A remark on this clone: Its specificity is unknown. The DNA ends 3 residues before the CDR3 does, and the rest of the CDR3 is filled in from the germline J gene.

The clonotype originates from a woman between 18 and 70 years old with a cervical HPV16 infection that either progressed to CIN3+ or cleared (not recorded which). The genes are TRBV20-1 and TRBJ2-3; D is perhaps TRBD2 (6 bases). The sequenced material came from blood buffy coat. The CDR3: CSAPNSARGGTDTQYF. The DNA read from the CDR3 is TGCAGTGCCCCCAACTCCGCGAGGGGAGGTACAGATACG.